What follows describes a single T cell receptor (beta chain). Its antigen is still unknown. The sample originates from a study of CD8 T cells in Susac syndrome. Overall study results and limits: As the study acknowledged, the number of individuals who were part of its TCR sequencing and HLA analysis was relatively small.

Random hexamers served to reverse transcribe about 0.45 to 1 ug RNA. TCR beta CDR3 was amplified by immunoSEQ multiplex PCR. This amplification extended across 54 Vbeta and 13 Jbeta segments. TCRdb re-called the immunoSEQ multiplex PCR reads with MiXCR, one entry per CDR3 protein. The table includes roughly 180,000 distinct CDR3 sequences, 90% to 95% detected once. The CDR3 totals 16 residues. Unmatched junction bases numbered 13, after V lost 5 bases and J lost 4 bases. The germline V gene encodes CDR1 SGHDN and CDR2 FVKESK. The sequenced sample was CD4+ T cells from PBMCs. This clonotype was obtained from a human donor with multiple sclerosis. This chain joins TRBV14 and TRBJ1-2; 7 bases fit TRBD1. CDR3 amino acids: CASSLKRDRSIYGYTF. The CDR3 nucleotides are TGTGCCAGCAGCTTAAAAAGGGACAGATCAATCTATGGCTACACCTTC.